This TCR beta chain was sequenced in a study of control samples from healthy donors and cancer patients. Trimming left V 0 bases short and J 5 bases short, with 10 bases between. The CDR3 spans 14 residues. The germline gives CDR1 LNHNV, CDR2 YYDKDF (reference sequence). Measured with immunoSEQ multiplex PCR; TCRdb has only the in-frame clones, and not every one. The sample gives approximately 69,000 clones, more than 70% of which show up once; roughly 6% is in the top ten. The sequencing input was PBMCs. The gene calls are TRBV15 and TRBJ2-5; D gene unclear. This receptor was identified in a man in his fifties or sixties with colorectal cancer. The CDR3 region has the DNA TGTGCCACCAGCAGAGATCGGGCGGTTGAGACCCAGTACTTC. Encoded protein: CATSRDRAVETQYF.